This T cell receptor (beta chain) was captured by sequencing in a study of long-term antiretroviral therapy in people with HIV. The CDR3 has 13 amino acids. The V gene's germline CDR1 is MNHGY and CDR2 SAAAGT. V was clipped by 8 bases and J by 6 bases, with 14 bases between them. Run at survey level, the immunoSEQ assay was version v3.0. The data were produced by immunoSEQ multiplex PCR, yet TCRdb's version contains in-frame clones alone and is incomplete. Of around 25,000 clones in the sample, 65% to 85% were seen once. Donors needed at least one pre-ART PBMC sample plus at least two post-ART samples. There were about 1-10 million cryopreserved PBMC in the samples before DNA extraction.

This chain links TRBV6-8 with TRBJ2-1; a weak D match, TRBD1 (5 bases). This TCR was sampled from a man aged 18 to 35 with HIV. The sample consisted of unsorted PBMCs, taken 3 years after starting antiretroviral therapy. The DNA for the CDR3 is TGTGCCAGCGGACATACGTCTAGCAATGAGCAGTTCTTC. Encoded protein: CASGHTSSNEQFF.